A single sample gave rise to the 22 T cell receptor beta chains below, sequenced in a study of early T cells in non-severe SARS-CoV-2 infection. TCRdb reprocessed the 5' RACE reads with MiXCR, giving one entry per CDR3 protein. The table includes tens of thousands of distinct CDR3 sequences, 5% to 5.5% detected once. The sequenced material came from whole blood. These receptor sequences come from an adult who was a healthcare worker with PCR-confirmed SARS-CoV-2 infection or an uninfected control (not recorded which).

This chain uses TRBV7-8 with TRBJ2-5; D may correspond to TRBD1 or TRBD2 (6 bases each). The germline gives CDR1 SGHVS, CDR2 FQNEAQ. This CDR3 has 14 amino acids. Trimming removed 8 bases from V and 0 bases from J, with 13 bases in between. As DNA, the CDR3 is TGTGCCAGCCTCGCCGGGGGCTACCAAGAGACCCAGTACTTC. Translating gives CASLAGGYQETQYF.

Ten or more counts support this clonotype. This chain uses TRBV12-3 or TRBV12-4 with TRBJ1-5, with a weak D call TRBD1 (6 bases). The V gene lost 5 bases and the J gene lost 4 bases, with 12 bases spanning the gap. CDR3 length: 14 residues. The CDR3 spells CASSMGQTNQPQHF. DNA for the CDR3: TGTGCCAGCAGTATGGGACAAACTAATCAGCCCCAGCATTTT.

This clonotype occurred a few times. The chain has TRBV12-3 or TRBV12-4 and TRBJ2-2; TRBD2 aligns across 14 bases. The CDR3 spans 16 residues. Losses at the gene ends were 6 bases for V and 6 bases for J; bases not matched to a gene: 6. The CDR3 DNA follows: TGTGCCAGCAGCCGTCGGACTAGCGGGAGGTCCGGGGAGCTGTTTTTT. Protein: CASSRRTSGRSGELFF.

The chain carries TRBV7-2 and TRBJ2-7, with D perhaps TRBD1 (8 bases). Trimming pared 0 bases from V and 6 bases from J, leaving 12 bases between. Germline-derived CDR1 and CDR2 are SGHTA and FQGNSA. CDR3 length: 14 residues. The CDR3 sequence: CASSLANRGGEQYF. CDR3 DNA sequence: TGTGCCAGCAGCTTAGCGAACAGGGGGGGCGAGCAGTACTTC.

V usage is TRBV28 and J usage is TRBJ2-1; no reliable D call. Germline assignment: CDR1 MDHEN and CDR2 SYDVKM. Trimming shortened V by 5 bases and J by 4 bases, and 6 bases separated the two germline ends. The CDR3 runs to 12 residues. CDR3 nucleotide sequence: TGTGCCAGCAGTGTGAGTTACAATGAGCAGTTCTTC. Protein: CASSVSYNEQFF.

The sample holds many counts of this clonotype. The chain is built from TRBV5-1 and TRBJ2-7, with 10 bases aligning to TRBD1. Germline CDR1 and CDR2: SGHRS and YFSETQ. V lost 4 bases to trimming and J lost 1 base; unmatched junction nucleotides: 2. The CDR3 runs 14 residues. This CDR3 is CASSRTGGSYEQYF. DNA for the CDR3: TGCGCCAGCAGCAGGACAGGGGGGTCCTACGAGCAGTACTTC. The whole variable domain, remainder taken from reference TRBV5-1 and TRBJ2-7, is KAGVTQTPRYLIKTRGQQVTLSCSPISGHRSVSWYQQTPGQGLQFLFEYFSETQRNKGNFPGRFSGRQFSNSRSEMNVSTLELGDSALYLCASSRTGGSYEQYFGPGTRLTVT.

This clonotype was picked up one time. This clone may be a read error of a much larger clone one base away. V is TRBV5-4 and J is TRBJ1-1; D uncertain. CDR3 length equals 15 residues. V dropped 7 bases and J dropped 3 bases, with 19 bases sitting between them. The germline V gene has CDR1 SGHNT and CDR2 YYREEE (reference sequence). CDR3: CASGQTGGPHTEAFF. The CDR3 DNA sequence: TGTGCCAGCGGCCAGACCGGTGGCCCCCACACTGAAGCTTTCTTT. Using reference TRBV5-4 and TRBJ1-1 for the parts outside the CDR3, the full variable domain is ETGVTQSPTHLIKTRGQQVTLRCSSQSGHNTVSWYQQALGQGPQFIFQYYREEENGRGNFPPRFSGLQFPNYSSELNVNALELDDSALYLCASGQTGGPHTEAFFGQGTRLTVV.

This clonotype was seen repeatedly, ten times or more. The V call is TRBV20-1, the J call TRBJ2-7, with 11 bases lining up with TRBD2. Germline V gene sequence: CDR1 DFQATT, CDR2 SNEGSKA (reference sequence). V lost 5 bases, J lost 3 bases, and 3 bases stayed unmatched. This CDR3 spans 13 amino acids. CDR3 protein: CSASGTSGYEQYF. In nucleotides, the CDR3 is TGCAGTGCTTCCGGGACTAGCGGCTACGAGCAGTACTTC.

The chain links TRBV10-2 to TRBJ2-3; tentatively, D is TRBD1 (5 bases). CDR1 is WSHSY and CDR2 is SAAADI in the germline V gene. Trimming stripped 8 bases from V and 10 bases from J, with 19 bases between. CDR3 length equals 13 residues. The CDR3: CASGSLREVAQYF. CDR3 DNA: TGCGCCAGCGGGTCTCTCAGGGAAGTAGCGCAGTATTTT.

This clonotype was recorded many times. This chain joins TRBV5-6 and TRBJ2-6; D call uncertain. The CDR3 loop spans 15 amino acids. The ends were cut back, 2 bases at V and 4 bases at J, with 10 bases in the middle. Germline lookup yields CDR1 SGHDT and CDR2 YYEEEE. CDR3 DNA sequence: TGTGCCAGCAGCTTTAGACAATCGGGGGCCAACGTCCTGACTTTC. Amino acids: CASSFRQSGANVLTF.

This clonotype came up once. A much bigger clone sits one base away, suggesting this may be a read error. The V and J genes are TRBV5-1 and TRBJ1-1, with D possibly being TRBD1 (5 bases). V lost 4 bases to trimming and J lost 0 bases, with 13 bases between them. CDR1 SGHRS and CDR2 YFSETQ come from the germline V gene. The CDR3 is made up of 15 amino acids. CDR3 bases: TGCGCCAGCAGCATGACTCGGACACTGAACACTGAAGCTTTCTTT. Residues: CASSMTRTLNTEAFF.

This clonotype was seen repeatedly, ten times or more. The chain joins TRBV18 to TRBJ2-2; TRBD2 might be the D (6 bases). CDR3 length: 14 residues. Trimming removed 2 bases from V and 7 bases from J, with 11 bases in between. Germline V gives CDR1 KGHSH, CDR2 LQKENI. The CDR3 DNA follows: TGTGCCAGCTCACCAACGGGAGTCATCGGGGAGCTGTTTTTT. Its translation: CASSPTGVIGELFF.

This clonotype occurred many times. This chain connects TRBV7-9 to TRBJ2-2; 10 bases line up with TRBD2. V gave up 5 bases and J gave up 7 bases; unmatched junction bases: 10. Germline V gene data show CDR1 as SEHNR and CDR2 as FQNEAQ (reference sequence). The CDR3 is made up of 16 amino acids. CDR3 loop: CASSHLAGVSGGELFF. Here the CDR3 DNA reads TGTGCCAGCAGCCATCTAGCGGGAGTATCCGGCGGGGAGCTGTTTTTT.

This rearrangement joins TRBV10-3 to TRBJ2-1, with TRBD2 matching 14 bases. The CDR3 has 14 residues. The V gene's germline CDR1 is ENHRY and CDR2 SYGVKD. V lost 6 bases, J lost 10 bases, and 5 bases stayed unmatched. For the CDR3, the DNA is TGTGCCATCAGACCGACTAGCGGGAGGGACGAGCAGTTCTTC. It encodes CAIRPTSGRDEQFF.

This clonotype was seen repeatedly, ten times or more. The CDR3 bases are TGTGCCAGCAGTTTGTATAGGGGGAATTTTGAAGCTTTCTTT. Translating gives CASSLYRGNFEAFF. J is TRBJ1-1 and V is TRBV27; the D gene is possibly TRBD1 (6 bases). The CDR3 consists of 14 residues. V was cut by 3 bases and J by 7 bases, with 15 bases left in between. The germline V gene encodes CDR1 MNHEY and CDR2 SMNVEV (reference sequence).

The genes are TRBV27 and TRBJ2-3, with 9 bases lining up with TRBD1. This CDR3 region has 15 residues. With 3 bases clipped from V and 4 bases from J, the junction kept 5 bases outside the gene matches. Germline assignment: CDR1 MNHEY and CDR2 SMNVEV (reference sequence). CDR3 bases: TGTGCCAGCAGTTTGCAGGACAGGGGCCCAGATACGCAGTATTTT. Translating gives CASSLQDRGPDTQYF.

The V call is TRBV7-2, the J call TRBJ2-5, with a possible D match to TRBD2 (5 bases). V lost 0 bases and J lost 4, with 9 bases in between. Germline V lookup: CDR1 SGHTA, CDR2 FQGNSA. This CDR3 comprises 14 residues. The CDR3 loop is CASSLAGVRETQYF. CDR3 nucleotide sequence: TGTGCCAGCAGCTTAGCGGGAGTCCGAGAGACCCAGTACTTC.

This clonotype has more than one count but fewer than ten. The V and J genes are TRBV4-1 and TRBJ2-7; 14 bases align to TRBD2. J lost 6 bases, V lost 0 bases, and 7 bases had no gene match. The CDR3 consists of 17 residues. The V gene's germline CDR1 is MGHRA and CDR2 YSYEKL. CDR3 residues: CASSQEPGLAGGGEQYF. The CDR3 DNA follows: TGCGCCAGCAGCCAAGAGCCAGGACTAGCGGGAGGTGGCGAGCAGTACTTC.

This clonotype was detected many times. The chain couples TRBV12-3 or TRBV12-4 to TRBJ2-3; perhaps TRBD2 as D (5 bases). This CDR3 comprises 14 residues. V was shortened by 2 bases and J by 8 bases, with 14 bases between the two germline ends. The DNA for the CDR3 is TGTGCCAGCAGTTTAATGGGAACGAGGGCTACGCAGTATTTT. It specifies CASSLMGTRATQYF.

This clonotype has ten or more counts. This sequence joins TRBV28 and TRBJ2-7; unclear D gene. There are 12 residues in the CDR3. Germline V gene sequence: CDR1 MDHEN, CDR2 SYDVKM. Trimming removed 6 bases from V and 3 bases from J, with 9 bases in between. The CDR3 nucleotides read TGTGCCAGCAGGTCCCCCCTCTACGAGCAGTACTTC. Its translation: CASRSPLYEQYF. Complete variable domain (other parts from reference TRBV28 and TRBJ2-7): DVKVTQSSRYLVKRTGEKVFLECVQDMDHENMFWYRQDPGLGLRLIYFSYDVKMKEKGDIPEGYSVSREKKERFSLILESASTNQTSMYLCASRSPLYEQYFGPGTRLTVT.

This sequence joins TRBV7-9 and TRBJ1-1; no firm D call. CDR3 length: 12 residues. Trimming removed 6 bases from V and 4 bases from J, with 9 bases in between. Germline V gives CDR1 SEHNR, CDR2 FQNEAQ (reference sequence). The DNA of the CDR3 is TGTGCCAGCAGGCATGAAGGCACTGAAGCTTTCTTT. Translated: CASRHEGTEAFF. The whole variable domain, filled in from reference TRBV7-9 and TRBJ1-1, reads DTGVSQNPRHKITKRGQNVTFRCDPISEHNRLYWYRQTLGQGPEFLTYFQNEAQLEKSRLLSDRFSAERPKGSFSTLEIQRTEQGDSAMYLCASRHEGTEAFFGQGTRLTVV.

The sample holds many counts of this clonotype. The CDR3 nucleotides are TGTGCCAGCAGTCTTAGCGGGTCTCGCACAGATACGCAGTATTTT. This sequence encodes CASSLSGSRTDTQYF. The chain recombines TRBV27 with TRBJ2-3, with 7 nucleotides matching TRBD2. J was trimmed by 1 base and V by 5 bases; bases with no gene match: 6. Germline V gene sequence: CDR1 MNHEY, CDR2 SMNVEV (reference sequence). This CDR3 has 15 amino acids.